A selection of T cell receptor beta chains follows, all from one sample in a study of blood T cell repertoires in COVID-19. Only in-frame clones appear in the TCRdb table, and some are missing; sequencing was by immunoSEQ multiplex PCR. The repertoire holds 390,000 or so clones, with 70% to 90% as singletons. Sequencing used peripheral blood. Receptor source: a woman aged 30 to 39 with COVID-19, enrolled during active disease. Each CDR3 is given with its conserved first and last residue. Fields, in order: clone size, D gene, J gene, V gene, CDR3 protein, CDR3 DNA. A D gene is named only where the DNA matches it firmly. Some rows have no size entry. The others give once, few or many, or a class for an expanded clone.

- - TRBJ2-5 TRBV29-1 CSVFSPGRGRKQETQYF TGCAGCGTTTTTTCCCCAGGGCGCGGCAGGAAACAAGAGACCCAGTACTTC
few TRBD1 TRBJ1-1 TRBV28 CASRRTGGTNTEAFF TGTGCCAGCAGAAGGACAGGGGGCACGAACACTGAAGCTTTCTTT
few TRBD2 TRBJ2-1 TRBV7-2 CASSLRILAGGYVYNEQFF TGTGCCAGCAGCTTAAGGATACTAGCGGGAGGATACGTCTACAATGAGCAGTTCTTC
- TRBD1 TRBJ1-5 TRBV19 CASTVGQGLQPQHF TGTGCCAGCACAGTCGGACAGGGCTTACAGCCCCAGCATTTT
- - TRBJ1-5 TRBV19 CASSNSRNQPQHF TGTGCCAGTAGTAACTCACGAAATCAGCCCCAGCATTTT
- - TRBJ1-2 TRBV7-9 CASSAGPLYGYTF TGTGCCAGCAGCGCAGGCCCCTTATATGGCTACACCTTC
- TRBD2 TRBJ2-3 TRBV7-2 CASSISGGGTDTQYF TGTGCCAGCAGCATAAGCGGGGGGGGCACAGATACGCAGTATTTT
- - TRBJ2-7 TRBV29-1 CSGTTPTSSYEQYF TGCAGCGGAACGACACCGACTAGCTCCTACGAGCAGTACTTC
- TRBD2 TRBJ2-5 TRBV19 CASSKSSGRSIKTQYF TGTGCCAGTAGTAAGTCAAGCGGGAGATCTATAAAGACCCAGTACTTC
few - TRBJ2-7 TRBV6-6 CASSYSVSGAYEQYF TGTGCCAGCAGTTACTCCGTGTCAGGGGCCTACGAGCAGTACTTC